Below, 13 T cell receptor beta chains from the same sample are listed, as sequenced in a study of cytomegalovirus exposure and HLA in healthy donors. Libraries were prepared by immunoSEQ multiplex PCR; TCRdb keeps only in-frame clonotypes and omits some of them. The sample has 260,000 or so clones; 80% to 95% are singletons. Sequences were obtained from PBMCs. The receptors come from a woman aged 25 to 39 in good health and CMV-seronegative.

The chain combines TRBV4-1 with TRBJ2-1; D possibly corresponds to TRBD1 (5 bases). The V gene lost 0 bases and the J gene lost 4 bases, with 10 bases spanning the gap. This CDR3 contains 15 residues. Per germline, CDR1 MGHRA and CDR2 YSYEKL. The CDR3 sequence: CASSQEETDYNEQFF. The DNA of the CDR3 is TGCGCCAGCAGCCAAGAGGAGACAGATTACAATGAGCAGTTCTTC.

The chain has TRBV7-9 and TRBJ2-7, with TRBD2 identical over 9 bases. The CDR3 covers 15 residues. Trimming at V came to 5 bases and at J to 4 bases, leaving 9 bases not matched to a gene. Germline values: CDR1 SEHNR, CDR2 FQNEAQ (reference sequence). The CDR3 loop reads CASSPPIAGVYEQYF. In DNA form, the CDR3 reads TGTGCCAGCAGCCCGCCCATAGCGGGAGTGTACGAGCAGTACTTC.

This clone was seen only once. The sample carries other DNA sequences with the same CDR3. The V gene is TRBV29-1, the J gene TRBJ2-7; TRBD1 agrees at 10 bases. J was trimmed by 3 bases and V by 6 bases; bases with no gene match: 2. This CDR3 region has 12 residues. In germline, CDR1 is SQVTM, CDR2 ANQGSEA. The DNA of the CDR3 is TGCAGCGTCAGGGACAGGGGCTACGAGCAGTACTTC. As protein: CSVRDRGYEQYF.

This clone was seen a few times. The chain combines TRBV28 with TRBJ2-7; 7 nucleotides agree with TRBD1. Germline V lookup: CDR1 MDHEN, CDR2 SYDVKM. V dropped 6 bases and J dropped 7; count of bases not matched to a gene: 12. The CDR3 extends over 14 amino acids. The CDR3 DNA reads as TGTGCCAGCAGACCGGGACAGCAGTCTGGTGAGCAGTACTTC. This sequence encodes CASRPGQQSGEQYF.

V and J are TRBV27 and TRBJ1-4; D not resolved. V gave up 3 bases and J gave up 9 bases, with 11 bases separating them. Germline loops: CDR1 MNHEY, CDR2 SMNVEV (reference sequence). This CDR3 spans 13 amino acids. In DNA, the CDR3 is TGTGCCAGCAGTTTCTCCGCTAAGAAAAAACTGTTTTTT. Translation gives CASSFSAKKKLFF.

The genes are TRBV19 and TRBJ1-1, with D maybe TRBD1 (5 bases). This CDR3 is built from 14 residues. CDR1 and CDR2 (germline): LNHDA, SQIVND (reference sequence). Between the trimmed V and J ends, which lost 4 bases and 6 bases, there was a span of 15 bases. The CDR3 here is CASSTGGAAAEAFF. The CDR3 bases are TGTGCCAGTAGTACCGGTGGGGCAGCCGCTGAAGCTTTCTTT.

This clone has just one count. This chain joins TRBV27 and TRBJ2-7; 9 bases agree with TRBD2. The CDR3 contains 14 residues. Unmatched junction bases numbered 7, after V lost 5 bases and J lost 5 bases. Germline assignment: CDR1 MNHEY and CDR2 SMNVEV (reference sequence). CDR3 sequence (DNA): TGTGCCAGCAGTCCGGGACTAGCCGGAAACGAGCAGTACTTC. Protein product: CASSPGLAGNEQYF.

J is TRBJ2-1 and V is TRBV5-4; possibly TRBD2 for D (5 bases). Germline V lookup: CDR1 SGHNT, CDR2 YYREEE (reference sequence). Deletions cut 0 bases from V and 6 bases from J, with 7 bases between. The CDR3 spans 13 residues. The CDR3: CASSLGGFNEQFF. As DNA, the CDR3 is TGTGCCAGCAGCTTGGGAGGGTTCAATGAGCAGTTCTTC. Combining the CDR3 with reference TRBV5-4 and TRBJ2-1 gives the whole variable domain ETGVTQSPTHLIKTRGQQVTLRCSSQSGHNTVSWYQQALGQGPQFIFQYYREEENGRGNFPPRFSGLQFPNYSSELNVNALELDDSALYLCASSLGGFNEQFFGPGTRLTVL.

CDR3 bases: TGTGCCAGTAGTATGCACAAAAGCGGGAGTTACGGGGAGCTGTTTTTT. This codes for CASSMHKSGSYGELFF. The rearrangement joins TRBV19 to TRBJ2-2; TRBD2 matches 8 bases. J gave up 7 bases and V 3 bases, and 10 bases lay outside the gene matches. The germline V gene has CDR1 LNHDA and CDR2 SQIVND (reference sequence). This CDR3 comprises 16 residues.

The V gene is TRBV10-3, the J gene TRBJ2-1, with 9 bases fitting TRBD2. CDR3 length equals 17 residues. The germline gives CDR1 ENHRY, CDR2 SYGVKD. The ends lost 0 bases at V and 5 bases at J; junction bases unmatched: 8. As DNA, the CDR3 is TGTGCCATCAGTGAGTCGACGGCGGGAGGGCCCGACAATGAGCAGTTCTTC. Protein: CAISESTAGGPDNEQFF.

The rearrangement links TRBV5-5 to TRBJ2-7, with 10 bases matching TRBD2. V lost 4 bases to trimming and J lost 4 bases; unmatched junction nucleotides: 8. CDR3 size: 15 residues. The V gene's germline CDR1 is SGHKS and CDR2 YYEKEE (reference sequence). DNA for the CDR3: TGTGCCAGCAGCGGGGGTCCTAGCGGGAGTTACGAGCAGTACTTC. Its protein product is CASSGGPSGSYEQYF. Full variable domain (rest looked up from reference TRBV5-5 and TRBJ2-7): DAGVTQSPTHLIKTRGQQVTLRCSPISGHKSVSWYQQVLGQGPQFIFQYYEKEERGRGNFPDRFSARQFPNYSSELNVNALLLGDSALYLCASSGGPSGSYEQYFGPGTRLTVT.

The chain carries TRBV2 and TRBJ1-5; 7 bases are a match to TRBD1. Germline trimming cut 6 bases from V and 3 bases from J; bases unmatched to any gene: 8. CDR1 and CDR2 (germline): SNHLY, FYNNEI. The CDR3 length is 15 residues. The chain's CDR3 is CASSRDSRYNQPQHF. CDR3 coding DNA: TGTGCCAGCAGCCGGGACAGCCGATACAATCAGCCCCAGCATTTT.

The V gene is TRBV4-1, the J gene TRBJ2-3; 13 bases align to TRBD2. The CDR3 totals 17 residues. V shed 0 bases and J 3 bases; nucleotides not matched to a gene: 3. From germline, CDR1 is MGHRA and CDR2 YSYEKL. The CDR3 region is CASSQETSGRATDTQYF. CDR3 DNA sequence: TGCGCCAGCAGCCAAGAAACTAGCGGGAGGGCTACAGATACGCAGTATTTT.